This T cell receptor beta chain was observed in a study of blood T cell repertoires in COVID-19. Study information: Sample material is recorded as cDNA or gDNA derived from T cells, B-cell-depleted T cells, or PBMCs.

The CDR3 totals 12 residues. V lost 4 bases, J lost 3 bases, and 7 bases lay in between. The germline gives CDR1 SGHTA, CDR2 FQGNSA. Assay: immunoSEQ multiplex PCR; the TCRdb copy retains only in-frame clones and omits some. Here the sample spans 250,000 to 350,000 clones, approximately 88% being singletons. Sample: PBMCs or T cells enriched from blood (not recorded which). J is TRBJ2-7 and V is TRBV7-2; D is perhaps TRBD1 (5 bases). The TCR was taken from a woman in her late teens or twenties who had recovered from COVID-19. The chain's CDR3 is CASSSQGYEQYF. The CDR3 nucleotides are TGTGCCAGCAGCTCTCAGGGCTACGAGCAGTACTTC.